Each of the 14 T cell receptor beta chains below was sequenced from the same sample in a study of CD8+CD57+ T cells in acquired aplastic anemia. Genomic DNA constituted the template upon which TCR beta VDJ and CDR3 profiling was performed. MiXCR, applied by TCRdb to the reads, yields one record per CDR3 protein. The sample holds just over 400,000 distinct CDR3 sequences; around 72% are singletons and the top ten take approximately 3.9%. The specimen sequenced was sorted CD4+, CD8+, or CD8+CD57+ T cells (not recorded which) from PBMCs. Source of these receptors: a human donor in good health, serving as a control.

This clonotype was observed at least ten times. This chain joins TRBV29-1 and TRBJ1-1; no firm D call. Germline lookup yields CDR1 SQVTM and CDR2 ANQGSEA. V was cut by 3 bases and J by 5 bases, with 7 bases left in between. There are 11 residues in the CDR3. CDR3 sequence (DNA): TGCAGCGTTGATAGTAGGACTGAAGCTTTCTTT. Translated: CSVDSRTEAFF.

This clonotype came up a few times. The genes are TRBV24-1 and TRBJ1-5, with D unresolved. The CDR3 has 14 amino acids. The ends were cut back, 5 bases at V and 6 bases at J, with 13 bases in the middle. From germline, CDR1 is KGHDR and CDR2 SFDVKD. The DNA for the CDR3 is TGTGCCACCAGTGTCCGGAGTTCAGGTCAGCCCCAGCATTTT. Amino acid sequence: CATSVRSSGQPQHF.

This chain links TRBV20-1 with TRBJ1-2; the D gene is possibly TRBD1 (6 bases). V was clipped by 2 bases and J by 5 bases, with 15 bases between them. CDR3 length equals 14 residues. Germline CDR1 reads DFQATT; CDR2 reads SNEGSKA (reference sequence). The DNA of the CDR3 is TGCAGTGCTAGATACAGGACAGACGATTATGGCTACACCTTC. Protein product: CSARYRTDDYGYTF.

The chain employs TRBV6-1 and TRBJ2-7; TRBD1 agrees at 12 bases. From germline, CDR1 is MNHNS and CDR2 SASEGT. The CDR3 loop spans 17 amino acids. V shed 5 bases, J shed 6 bases, and the junction held 14 bases outside the gene matches. In nucleotides, the CDR3 is TGTGCCAGCAGTCTAAATCTGTCCCGGGACAGGGGGCGCGAGCAGTACTTC. Its protein is CASSLNLSRDRGREQYF.

About this clonotype: No conserved phenylalanine or tryptophan ends this CDR3, so it is likely a read error. It is unclear where the CDR3 begins or ends on the DNA, so no DNA is shown, and the CDR3 is as TCRdb lists it. CDR3: CASSVDDSGANV. The chain carries TRBV14 and TRBJ2-5; the D segment call TRBD1 is taken from the table without a DNA check. The CDR3 has 12 residues if both end residues are counted. Looked up from germline, CDR1 is SGHDN and CDR2 is FVKESK.

The chain joins TRBV19 to TRBJ2-1, with 12 bases matching TRBD2. The CDR3 length is 15 residues. V trimming: 6 bases; J trimming: 2 bases; junction bases outside the gene matches: 2. In germline, CDR1 is LNHDA, CDR2 SQIVND (reference sequence). CDR3 protein: CASSRLAGAYNEQFF. The CDR3 DNA sequence: TGTGCCAGTAGCCGACTAGCGGGAGCCTACAATGAGCAGTTCTTC.

The chain couples TRBV7-2 to TRBJ2-7; D ambiguous. Trimming stripped 8 bases from V and 12 bases from J, with 17 bases between. The germline CDR1 and CDR2 sequences are SGHTA and FQGNSA. This CDR3 spans 11 amino acids. The CDR3 region has the DNA TGTGCCAGCGGGGTTTATTACTCGACGTACTTC. It translates to CASGVYYSTYF. Variable domain in full (rest from reference TRBV7-2 and TRBJ2-7): GAGVSQSPSNKVTEKGKDVELRCDPISGHTALYWYRQSLGQGLEFLIYFQGNSAPDKSGLPSDRFSAERTGGSVSTLTIQRTQQEDSAVYLCASGVYYSTYFGPGTRLTVT.

This clonotype was seen only once. A read error may be the cause here, since a much bigger clone is one base away. V gene TRBV7-2 combines with J gene TRBJ2-3, with D possibly being TRBD2 (5 bases). The CDR3 consists of 15 residues. Germline V gene sequence: CDR1 SGHTA, CDR2 FQGNSA. The CDR3 here is CASNPRTDVSDTRYF. CDR3 DNA sequence: TGTGCCAGCAACCCCCGGACTGACGTGTCGGATACGCGGTATTTT.

Concerning this clonotype itself: Relative to the germline gene, one junction end is altered; a read error may explain this. The V and J genes are TRBV6-2 or TRBV6-3 and TRBJ2-1; tentatively, D is TRBD2 (5 bases). Germline V gene data show CDR1 as MNHEY and CDR2 as SVGEGT. The CDR3 length is 14 residues. CDR3 amino acids: CAARPSGFPNEQSF. CDR3 in DNA: TGTGCCGCAAGGCCTTCGGGGTTCCCCAATGAGCAGTCCTTC.

This clonotype came up once. The chain joins TRBV7-2 to TRBJ2-5, with 8 bases matching TRBD2. CDR1 is SGHTA, CDR2 FQGNSA, per germline. The CDR3 runs 14 residues. The trim removed 0 bases at V and 13 bases at J, leaving 10 bases unmatched. CDR3 in amino acids: CASSLATGGRERYF. The CDR3 DNA reads as TGTGCCAGCAGCTTAGCGACGGGGGGGAGGGAGCGGTACTTC.

The rearrangement links TRBV7-3 to TRBJ2-5, with 8 bases identical to TRBD2. V lost 2 bases, J lost 4 bases, and 6 bases stayed unmatched. This CDR3 spans 15 amino acids. In germline, CDR1 is SGHTA, CDR2 FQGTGA. CDR3 residues: CASSLGSAGGETQYF. For the CDR3, the DNA is TGTGCCAGCAGCTTAGGGTCCGCGGGGGGAGAGACCCAGTACTTC. Full variable domain (missing parts from reference TRBV7-3 and TRBJ2-5): GAGVSQTPSNKVTEKGKYVELRCDPISGHTALYWYRQSLGQGPEFLIYFQGTGAADDSGLPNDRFFAVRPEGSVSTLKIQRTERGDSAVYLCASSLGSAGGETQYFGPGTRLLVL.

As for this clonotype: The junction shows a germline mismatch at one end, possibly a read error. The rearrangement uses TRBV9 and TRBJ2-7, with a tentative D call TRBD2 (6 bases). CDR1 and CDR2 from the germline V gene are SGDLS and YYNGEE. This CDR3 has 13 amino acids. CDR3 bases: TGTGCCAGCAGCATGATCGGGGGTAACGAGCAGCACTTC. Translated, it gives CASSMIGGNEQHF.

This chain uses TRBV12-3 or TRBV12-4 with TRBJ2-2; tentative D call: TRBD2 (6 bases). V lost 5 bases, J lost 14 bases, and 24 bases lay in between. CDR3 length: 15 amino acids. In nucleotides, the CDR3 is TGTGCCAGCAGTAGGACTAACAGGTTACGAGGAGTACTGTTTTTT. This gives the protein CASSRTNRLRGVLFF.

To note about this clonotype: Given a much more abundant clone one base away, this may be a read error. The CDR3 region is CASSQDPTRGNAIYF. In DNA, the CDR3 is TGCGCCAGCAGCCAAGACCCGACACGCGGAAACGCCATATATTTT. This chain links TRBV4-1 with TRBJ1-3; no clear D. Per the germline V gene, CDR1 is MGHRA and CDR2 is YSYEKL. The CDR3 length is 15 residues.